This T cell receptor (beta chain) was obtained from a study of graft-versus-host responses after intestinal transplantation. V dropped 0 bases and J dropped 6 bases, with 16 bases sitting between them. There are 15 residues in the CDR3. CDR1 is SGHRS and CDR2 is YFSETQ in the germline V gene. TCRdb's copy holds only in-frame clones and misses some; the assay was immunoSEQ multiplex PCR. Of some 15,000 clones listed, about 33% are singletons. This TCR was recovered from a human patient who received an intestinal transplant. Sequenced here: alloreactive CD4+ T cells from a mixed lymphocyte reaction culture, sampled before intestinal transplant. The subset is: CFSE-low proliferating T cells sorted from roughly six-day pre-transplant mixed lymphocyte reaction (GvH or HvG direction). This chain uses TRBV5-1 with TRBJ2-7; unclear D gene. CDR3 sequence: CASSLVLGRSPEQYF. The CDR3 bases are TGCGCCAGCAGCTTGGTCTTAGGAAGAAGCCCCGAGCAGTACTTC. The full variable domain, in which reference TRBV5-1 and TRBJ2-7 provide the parts outside the CDR3, is KAGVTQTPRYLIKTRGQQVTLSCSPISGHRSVSWYQQTPGQGLQFLFEYFSETQRNKGNFPGRFSGRQFSNSRSEMNVSTLELGDSALYLCASSLVLGRSPEQYFGPGTRLTVT.